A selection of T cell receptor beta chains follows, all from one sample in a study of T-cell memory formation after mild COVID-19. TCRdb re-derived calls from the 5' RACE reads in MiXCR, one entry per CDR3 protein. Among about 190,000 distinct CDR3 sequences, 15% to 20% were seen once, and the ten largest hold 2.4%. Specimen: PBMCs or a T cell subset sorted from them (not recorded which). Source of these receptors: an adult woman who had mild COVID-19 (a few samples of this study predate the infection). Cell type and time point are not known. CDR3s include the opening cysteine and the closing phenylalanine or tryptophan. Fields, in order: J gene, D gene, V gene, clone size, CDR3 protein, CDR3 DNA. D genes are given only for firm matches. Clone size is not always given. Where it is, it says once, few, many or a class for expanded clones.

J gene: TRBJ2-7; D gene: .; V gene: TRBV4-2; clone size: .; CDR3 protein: CASSQAPQRSYEQYF; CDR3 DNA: TGTGCCAGCAGCCAAGCCCCTCAGCGTTCCTACGAGCAGTACTTC
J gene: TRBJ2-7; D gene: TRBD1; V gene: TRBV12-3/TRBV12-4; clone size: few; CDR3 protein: CASTLGDRADEQYF; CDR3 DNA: TGTGCCAGCACCTTGGGGGACAGGGCTGACGAGCAGTACTTC
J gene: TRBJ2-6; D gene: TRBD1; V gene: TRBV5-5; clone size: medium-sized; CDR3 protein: CASSRTGQGFLTF; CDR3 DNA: TGTGCCAGCAGCCGGACAGGACAAGGATTCCTGACTTTC
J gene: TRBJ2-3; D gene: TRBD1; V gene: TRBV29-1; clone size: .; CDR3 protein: CSVGQSSDTQYF; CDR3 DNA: TGCAGCGTGGGACAGTCCTCAGATACGCAGTATTTT
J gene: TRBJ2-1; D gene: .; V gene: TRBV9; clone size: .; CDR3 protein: CASSAPGLSSYNEQFF; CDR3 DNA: TGTGCCAGCAGCGCGCCCGGGCTAAGCTCCTACAATGAGCAGTTCTTC
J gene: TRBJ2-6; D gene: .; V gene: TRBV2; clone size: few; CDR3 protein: CASSGPQGGANVLTF; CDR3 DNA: TGTGCCAGCAGTGGACCCCAAGGTGGGGCCAACGTCCTGACTTTC
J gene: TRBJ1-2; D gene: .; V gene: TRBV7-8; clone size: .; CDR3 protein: CASSLSGFGYTF; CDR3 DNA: TGTGCCAGCAGCTTATCAGGGTTTGGCTACACCTTC
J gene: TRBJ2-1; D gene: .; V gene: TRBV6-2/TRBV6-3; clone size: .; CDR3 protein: CASSYLGLGNNEQFF; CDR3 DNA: TGTGCCAGCAGTTACCTGGGACTGGGAAATAATGAGCAGTTCTTC
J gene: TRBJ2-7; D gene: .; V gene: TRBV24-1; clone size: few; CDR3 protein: CATSPGSYEQYF; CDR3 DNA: TGTGCCACCAGCCCAGGGTCCTACGAGCAGTACTTC
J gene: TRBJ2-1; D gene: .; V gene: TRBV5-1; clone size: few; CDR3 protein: CASSRRPEPEYNEQFF; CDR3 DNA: TGCGCCAGCAGCCGCCGACCCGAGCCGGAGTACAATGAGCAGTTCTTC
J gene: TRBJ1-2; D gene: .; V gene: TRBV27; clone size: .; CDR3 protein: CASSLSGKGGGYTF; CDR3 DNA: TGTGCCAGCAGTTTATCGGGGAAGGGGGGTGGCTACACCTTC
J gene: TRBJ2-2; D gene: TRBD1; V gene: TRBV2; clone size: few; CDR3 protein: CASSYTGGPNTGELFF; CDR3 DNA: TGTGCCAGCAGTTATACAGGGGGCCCGAACACCGGGGAGCTGTTTTTT
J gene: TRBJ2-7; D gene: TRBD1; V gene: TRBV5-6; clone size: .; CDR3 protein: CASSYLGQDSYEQYF; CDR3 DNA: TGTGCCAGCAGCTACCTGGGACAGGATAGCTACGAGCAGTACTTC
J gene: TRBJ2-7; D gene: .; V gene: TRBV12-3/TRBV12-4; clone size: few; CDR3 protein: CASSPEGYEQYF; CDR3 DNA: TGTGCCAGCAGTCCCGAGGGCTACGAGCAGTACTTC
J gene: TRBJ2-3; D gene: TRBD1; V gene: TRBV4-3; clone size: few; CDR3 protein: CASSHGDRQGDTQYF; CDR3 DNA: TGCGCCAGCAGCCACGGGGACAGGCAAGGAGATACGCAGTATTTT
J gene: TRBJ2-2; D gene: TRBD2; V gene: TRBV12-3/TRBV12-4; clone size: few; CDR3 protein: CASSPGLAGTGELFF; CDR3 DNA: TGTGCCAGCAGTCCTGGACTAGCGGGGACCGGGGAGCTGTTTTTT
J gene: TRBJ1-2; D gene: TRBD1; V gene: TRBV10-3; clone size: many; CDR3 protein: CAISGTGGPLEGYTF; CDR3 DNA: TGTGCCATCAGTGGGACAGGGGGCCCTCTGGAGGGCTACACCTTC
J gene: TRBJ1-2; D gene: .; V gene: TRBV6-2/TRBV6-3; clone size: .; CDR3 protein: CASSYGKGTAMAEGYTF; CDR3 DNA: TGTGCCAGCAGTTACGGGAAGGGGACCGCTATGGCGGAGGGCTACACCTTC
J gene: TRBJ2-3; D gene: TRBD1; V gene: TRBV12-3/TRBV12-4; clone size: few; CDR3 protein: CASSRGQGARTDTQYF; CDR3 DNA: TGTGCCAGCAGTCGGGGACAGGGGGCTAGAACAGATACGCAGTATTTT
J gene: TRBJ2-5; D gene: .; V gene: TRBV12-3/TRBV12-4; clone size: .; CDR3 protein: CASSSERATLETQYF; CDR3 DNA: TGTGCCAGCAGTTCTGAGAGGGCCACGCTTGAGACCCAGTACTTC
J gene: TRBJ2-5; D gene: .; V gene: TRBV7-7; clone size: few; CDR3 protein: CASSFRGGPQETQYF; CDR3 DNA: TGTGCCAGCAGCTTTAGGGGGGGTCCCCAAGAGACCCAGTACTTC
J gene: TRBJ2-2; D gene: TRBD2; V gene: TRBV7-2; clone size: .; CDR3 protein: CASSSGALAGVDGELFF; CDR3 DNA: TGTGCCAGCAGCTCAGGGGCCTTAGCGGGAGTAGACGGGGAGCTGTTTTTT
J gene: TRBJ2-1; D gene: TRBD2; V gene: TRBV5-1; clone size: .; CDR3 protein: CASSLRAGGVNEQFF; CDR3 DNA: TGCGCCAGCAGCTTGAGAGCGGGGGGTGTCAATGAGCAGTTCTTC
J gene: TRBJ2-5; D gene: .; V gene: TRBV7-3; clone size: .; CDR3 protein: CASSPSRVETQYF; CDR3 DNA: TGTGCCAGCAGCCCTTCTAGGGTAGAGACCCAGTACTTC
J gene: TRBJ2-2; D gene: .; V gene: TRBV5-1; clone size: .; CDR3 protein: CASSAAAGTNTGELFF; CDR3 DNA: TGCGCCAGCAGCGCAGCTGCGGGAACCAACACCGGGGAGCTGTTTTTT
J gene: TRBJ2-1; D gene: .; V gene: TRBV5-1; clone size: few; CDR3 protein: CASSFGVQSSYNEQFF; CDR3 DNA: TGCGCCAGCAGCTTCGGAGTGCAGTCCTCCTACAATGAGCAGTTCTTC
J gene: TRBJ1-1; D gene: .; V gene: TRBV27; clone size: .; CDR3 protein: CASSPATVSTEAFF; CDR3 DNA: TGTGCCAGCAGTCCGGCGACAGTCAGCACTGAAGCTTTCTTT
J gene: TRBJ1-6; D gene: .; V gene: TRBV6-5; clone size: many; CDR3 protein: CASSPTTTGWGYNSPLHF; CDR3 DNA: TGTGCCAGCAGCCCAACCACAACAGGGTGGGGCTATAATTCACCCCTCCACTTT
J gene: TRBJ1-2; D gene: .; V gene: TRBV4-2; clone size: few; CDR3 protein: CASSQGSYTF; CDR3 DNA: TGTGCCAGCAGCCAAGGATCCTACACCTTC
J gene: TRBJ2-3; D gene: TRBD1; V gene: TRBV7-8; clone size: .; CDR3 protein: CASSTRTGGFTDTQYF; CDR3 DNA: TGTGCCAGCAGCACCCGGACAGGGGGATTCACAGATACGCAGTATTTT
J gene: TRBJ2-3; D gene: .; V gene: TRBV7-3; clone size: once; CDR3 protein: CASSLSTASTDTQYF; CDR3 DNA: TGTGCCAGCAGCTTAAGCACAGCTAGCACAGATACGCAGTATTTT
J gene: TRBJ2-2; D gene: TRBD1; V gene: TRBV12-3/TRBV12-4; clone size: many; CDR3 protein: CASNIYTGGTGELFF; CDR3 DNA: TGTGCCAGCAACATATATACAGGGGGCACCGGGGAGCTGTTTTTT
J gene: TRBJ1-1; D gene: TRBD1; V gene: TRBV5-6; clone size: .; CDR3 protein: CASSLRRDRGWSTEAFF; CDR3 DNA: TGTGCCAGCAGCTTAAGACGGGACAGGGGATGGAGTACTGAAGCTTTCTTT
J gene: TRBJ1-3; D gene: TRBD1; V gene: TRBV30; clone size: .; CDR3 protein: CAWILQGAGNTIYF; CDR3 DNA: TGTGCCTGGATACTACAGGGGGCTGGAAACACCATATATTTT
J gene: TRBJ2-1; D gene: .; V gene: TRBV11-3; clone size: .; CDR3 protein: CASSLVALHNEQFF; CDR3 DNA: TGTGCCAGCAGCTTAGTAGCGCTGCACAATGAGCAGTTCTTC
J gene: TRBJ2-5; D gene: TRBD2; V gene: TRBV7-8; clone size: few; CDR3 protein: CASSLGSLAGTETQYF; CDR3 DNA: TGTGCCAGCAGCTTAGGGTCACTAGCGGGTACAGAGACCCAGTACTTC
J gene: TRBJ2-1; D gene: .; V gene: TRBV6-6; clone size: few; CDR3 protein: CASSYQDFNEQFF; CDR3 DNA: TGTGCCAGCAGTTACCAGGACTTCAATGAGCAGTTCTTC
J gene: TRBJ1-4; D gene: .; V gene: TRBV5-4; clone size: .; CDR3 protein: CASSFFKNEKLFF; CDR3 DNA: TGTGCCAGCAGCTTCTTCAAGAATGAAAAACTGTTTTTT
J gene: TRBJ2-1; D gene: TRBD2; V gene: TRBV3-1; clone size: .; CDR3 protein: CASSQGPPGTSGTYNEQFF; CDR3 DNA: TGTGCCAGCAGCCAAGGGCCCCCCGGGACTAGCGGAACCTACAATGAGCAGTTCTTC
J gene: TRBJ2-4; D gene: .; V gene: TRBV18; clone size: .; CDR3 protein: CASSPPTGLLTKNIQYF; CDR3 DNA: TGTGCCAGCTCACCGCCTACAGGGTTACTAACCAAAAACATTCAGTACTTC
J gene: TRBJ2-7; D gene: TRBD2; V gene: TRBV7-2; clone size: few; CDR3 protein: CASSPRTSGGYEQYF; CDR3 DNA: TGTGCCAGCAGCCCGAGGACTAGCGGGGGGTACGAGCAGTACTTC
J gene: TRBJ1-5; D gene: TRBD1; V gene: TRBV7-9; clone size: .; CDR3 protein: CASSLEGQYQPQHF; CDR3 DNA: TGTGCCAGCAGCTTAGAGGGACAGTATCAGCCCCAGCATTTT
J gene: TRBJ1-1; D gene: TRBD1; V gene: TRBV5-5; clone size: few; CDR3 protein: CASSLEGGQGSAEAFF; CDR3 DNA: TGTGCCAGCAGCTTGGAGGGCGGACAGGGTTCGGCTGAAGCTTTCTTT
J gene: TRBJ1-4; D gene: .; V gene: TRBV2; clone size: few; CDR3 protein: CASGGPLEEKLFF; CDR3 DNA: TGTGCCAGCGGGGGGCCGCTGGAGGAAAAACTGTTTTTT
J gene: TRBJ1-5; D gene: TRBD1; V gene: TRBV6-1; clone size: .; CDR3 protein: CASRKDRGGNQPQHF; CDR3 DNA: TGTGCCAGCAGAAAGGACAGGGGAGGCAATCAGCCCCAGCATTTT
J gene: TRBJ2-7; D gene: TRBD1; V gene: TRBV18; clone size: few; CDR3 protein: CASSPPGWGTGGNEQYF; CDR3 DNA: TGTGCCAGCTCACCACCGGGCTGGGGGACAGGGGGCAACGAGCAGTACTTC